This record covers a single T cell receptor (beta chain). Its antigen is unidentified. These data come from a study of cytomegalovirus exposure and HLA in healthy donors. PCR employed 60 Vbeta and 13 Jbeta primers. The method was immunoSEQ multiplex PCR; TCRdb's version includes in-frame clones alone and lacks a portion of them. The sample carries 150,000 to 200,000 clones, around 80% recorded once. The study's findings and limits: A later analysis found TCR association rates differed by HLA locus, highest for DRB1 and lowest for HLA-C. Despite most TCR sequences being rare, some public TCRs occurred in many donors.

This CDR3 comprises 16 residues. In germline, CDR1 is MNHNS, CDR2 SASEGT. Trimming removed 2 bases from V and 0 bases from J, with 11 bases in between. The chain recombines TRBV6-1 with TRBJ1-5, with unresolved D. This TCR was recovered from a male donor in good health and CMV-seronegative. What was sequenced was PBMCs. CDR3 region: CASSEIGPNSNQPQHF. CDR3 bases: TGTGCCAGCAGTGAAATCGGTCCCAATAGCAATCAGCCCCAGCATTTT.